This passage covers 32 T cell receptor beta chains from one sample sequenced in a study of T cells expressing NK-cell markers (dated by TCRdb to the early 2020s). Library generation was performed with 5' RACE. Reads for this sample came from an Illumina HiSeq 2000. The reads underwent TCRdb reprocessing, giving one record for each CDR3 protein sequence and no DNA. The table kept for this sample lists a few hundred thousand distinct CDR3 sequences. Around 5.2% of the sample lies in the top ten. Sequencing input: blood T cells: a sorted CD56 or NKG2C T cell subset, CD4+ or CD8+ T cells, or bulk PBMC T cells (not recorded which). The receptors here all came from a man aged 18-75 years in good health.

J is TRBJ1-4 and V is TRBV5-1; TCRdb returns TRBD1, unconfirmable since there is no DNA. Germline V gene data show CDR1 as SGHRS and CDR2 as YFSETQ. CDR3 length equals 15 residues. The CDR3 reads CASTSRGTTNEKLFF.

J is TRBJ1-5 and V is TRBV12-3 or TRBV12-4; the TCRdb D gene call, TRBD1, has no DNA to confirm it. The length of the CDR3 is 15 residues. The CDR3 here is CASTHRMSSNQPQHF.

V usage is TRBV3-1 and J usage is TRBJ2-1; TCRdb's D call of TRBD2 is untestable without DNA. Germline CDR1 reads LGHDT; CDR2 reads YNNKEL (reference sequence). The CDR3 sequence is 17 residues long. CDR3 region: CASSQGTSGGVYNEQFF.

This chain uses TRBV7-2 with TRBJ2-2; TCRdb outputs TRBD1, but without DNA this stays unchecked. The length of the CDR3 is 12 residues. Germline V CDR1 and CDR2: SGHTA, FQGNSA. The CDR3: CASTLGYGELFF. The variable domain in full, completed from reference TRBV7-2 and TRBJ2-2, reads GAGVSQSPSNKVTEKGKDVELRCDPISGHTALYWYRQSLGQGLEFLIYFQGNSAPDKSGLPSDRFSAERTGGSVSTLTIQRTQQEDSAVYLCASTLGYGELFFGEGSRLTVL.

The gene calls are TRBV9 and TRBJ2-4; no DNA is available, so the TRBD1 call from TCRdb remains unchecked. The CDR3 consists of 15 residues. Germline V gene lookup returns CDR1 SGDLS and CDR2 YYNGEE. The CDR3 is CASSAAGTGVNIQYF.

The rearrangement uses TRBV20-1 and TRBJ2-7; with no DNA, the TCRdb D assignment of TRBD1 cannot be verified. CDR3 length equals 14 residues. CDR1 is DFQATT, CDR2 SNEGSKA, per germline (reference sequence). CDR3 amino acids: CSASSQDRGYEQYF.

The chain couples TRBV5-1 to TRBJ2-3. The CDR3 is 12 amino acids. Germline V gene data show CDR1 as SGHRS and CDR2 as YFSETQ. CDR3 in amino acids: CASSLVPDTQYF.

CDR3 amino acids: CASSQNRVNTEAFF. The V gene is TRBV7-9, the J gene TRBJ1-1; TCRdb selects TRBD1, and the lack of DNA leaves this call unchecked. The CDR3 loop spans 14 amino acids. Germline loops: CDR1 SEHNR, CDR2 FQNEAQ (reference sequence).

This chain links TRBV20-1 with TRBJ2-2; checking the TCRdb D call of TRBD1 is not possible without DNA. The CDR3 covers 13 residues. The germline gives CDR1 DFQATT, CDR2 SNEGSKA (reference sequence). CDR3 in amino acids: CSAAGSNTGELFF.

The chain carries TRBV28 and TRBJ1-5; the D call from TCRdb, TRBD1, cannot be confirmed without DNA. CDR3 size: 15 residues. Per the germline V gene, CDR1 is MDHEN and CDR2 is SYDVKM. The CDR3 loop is CASSPTGARNQPQHF.

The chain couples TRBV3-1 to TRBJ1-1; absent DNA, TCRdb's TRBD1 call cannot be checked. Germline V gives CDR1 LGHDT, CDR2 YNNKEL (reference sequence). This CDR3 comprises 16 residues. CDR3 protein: CASSQDRSGFVTEAFF.

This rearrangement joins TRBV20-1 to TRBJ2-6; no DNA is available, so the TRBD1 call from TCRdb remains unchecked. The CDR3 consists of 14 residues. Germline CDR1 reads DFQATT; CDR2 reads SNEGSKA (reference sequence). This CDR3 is CSASGTPGANVLTF.

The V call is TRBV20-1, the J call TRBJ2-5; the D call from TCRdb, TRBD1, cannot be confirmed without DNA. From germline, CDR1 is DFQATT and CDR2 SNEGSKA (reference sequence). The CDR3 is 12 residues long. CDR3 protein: CSALTGFETQYF.

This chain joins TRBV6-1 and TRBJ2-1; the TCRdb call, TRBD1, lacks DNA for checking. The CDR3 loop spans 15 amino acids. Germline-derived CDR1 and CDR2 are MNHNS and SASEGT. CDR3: CAAQGGARAYNEQFF.

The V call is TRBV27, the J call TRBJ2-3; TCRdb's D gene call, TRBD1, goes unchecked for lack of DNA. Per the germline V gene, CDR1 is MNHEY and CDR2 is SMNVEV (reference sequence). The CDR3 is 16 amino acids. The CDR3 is CASSLSGRGGLYTQYF.

The CDR3 here is CAWSRQGAKTEAFF. J is TRBJ1-1 and V is TRBV30; without DNA, the TCRdb call of TRBD1 cannot be checked. CDR1 and CDR2 (germline): GTSNPN, SVGIG (reference sequence). The CDR3 is 14 residues long. Together with reference TRBV30 and TRBJ1-1, the CDR3 gives the full variable domain: SQTIHQWPATLVQPVGSPLSLECTVEGTSNPNLYWYRQAAGRGLQLLFYSVGIGQISSEVPQNLSASRPQDRQFILSSKKLLLSDSGFYLCAWSRQGAKTEAFFGQGTRLTVV.

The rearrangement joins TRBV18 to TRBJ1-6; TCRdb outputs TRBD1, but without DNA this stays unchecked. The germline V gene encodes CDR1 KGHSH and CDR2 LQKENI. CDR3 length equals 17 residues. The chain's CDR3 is CASSPLGQGDSNSPLHF.

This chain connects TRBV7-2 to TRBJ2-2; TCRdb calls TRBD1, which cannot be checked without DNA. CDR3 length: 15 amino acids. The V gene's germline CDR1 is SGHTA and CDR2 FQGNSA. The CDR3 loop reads CASSLDWGGTGELFF.

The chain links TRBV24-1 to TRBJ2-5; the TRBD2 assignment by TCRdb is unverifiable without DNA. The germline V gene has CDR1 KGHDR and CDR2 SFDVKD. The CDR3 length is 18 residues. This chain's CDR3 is CATSDLLAGSKSQETQYF.

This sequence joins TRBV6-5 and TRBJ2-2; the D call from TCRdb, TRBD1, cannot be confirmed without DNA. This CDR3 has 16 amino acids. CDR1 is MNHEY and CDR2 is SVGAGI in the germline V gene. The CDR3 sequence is CASSYRDALGTGELFF.

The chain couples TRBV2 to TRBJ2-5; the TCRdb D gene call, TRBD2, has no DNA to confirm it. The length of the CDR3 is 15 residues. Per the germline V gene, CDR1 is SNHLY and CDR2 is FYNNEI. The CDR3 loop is CASSERLAGQETQYF.

The chain's CDR3 is CASSRRAGAGAFF. The chain uses TRBV6-1 and TRBJ1-1. The CDR3 covers 13 residues. The germline V gene has CDR1 MNHNS and CDR2 SASEGT.

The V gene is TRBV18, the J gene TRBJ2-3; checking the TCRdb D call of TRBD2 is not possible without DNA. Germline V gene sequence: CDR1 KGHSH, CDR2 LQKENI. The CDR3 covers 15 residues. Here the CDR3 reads CASSPRPSGGTEQYF.

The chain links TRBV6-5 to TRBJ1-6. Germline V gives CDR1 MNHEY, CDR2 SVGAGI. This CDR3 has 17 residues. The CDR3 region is CASSYRPMTAGNSPLHF.

Here the CDR3 reads CASSYSGGGANVLTF. The chain employs TRBV12-3 or TRBV12-4 and TRBJ2-6. This CDR3 contains 15 residues.

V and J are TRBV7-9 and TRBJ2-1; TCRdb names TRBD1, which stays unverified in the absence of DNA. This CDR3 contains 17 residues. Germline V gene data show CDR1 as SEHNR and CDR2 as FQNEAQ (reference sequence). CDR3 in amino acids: CASSRQGAIVDWSEQFF.

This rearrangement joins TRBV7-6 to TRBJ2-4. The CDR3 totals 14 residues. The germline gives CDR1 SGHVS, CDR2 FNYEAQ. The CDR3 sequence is CARFHWPAKNIQYF. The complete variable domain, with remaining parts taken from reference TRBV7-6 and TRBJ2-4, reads GAGVSQSPRYKVTKRGQDVALRCDPISGHVSLYWYRQALGQGPEFLTYFNYEAQQDKSGLPNDRFSAERPEGSISTLTIQRTEQRDSAMYRCARFHWPAKNIQYFGAGTRLSVL.

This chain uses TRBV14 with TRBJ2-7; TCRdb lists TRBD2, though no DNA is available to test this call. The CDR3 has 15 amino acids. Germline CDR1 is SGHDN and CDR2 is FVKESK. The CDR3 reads CASSPLAGPYYEQYF.

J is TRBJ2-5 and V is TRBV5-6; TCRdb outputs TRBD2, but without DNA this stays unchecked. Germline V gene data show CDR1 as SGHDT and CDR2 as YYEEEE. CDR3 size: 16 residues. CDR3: CASTYTSGGAQETQYF.

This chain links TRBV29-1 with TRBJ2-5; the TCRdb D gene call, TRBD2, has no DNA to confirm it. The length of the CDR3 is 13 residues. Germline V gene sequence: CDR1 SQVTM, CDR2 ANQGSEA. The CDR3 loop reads CSVPKGIQETQYF. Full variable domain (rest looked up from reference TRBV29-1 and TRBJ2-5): SAVISQKPSRDICQRGTSLTIQCQVDSQVTMMFWYRQQPGQSLTLIATANQGSEATYESGFVIDKFPISRPNLTFSTLTVSNMSPEDSSIYLCSVPKGIQETQYFGPGTRLLVL.

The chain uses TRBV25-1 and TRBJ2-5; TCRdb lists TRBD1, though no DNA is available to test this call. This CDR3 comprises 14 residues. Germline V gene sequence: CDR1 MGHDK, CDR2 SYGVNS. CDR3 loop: CASSLAGQGKTQYF.

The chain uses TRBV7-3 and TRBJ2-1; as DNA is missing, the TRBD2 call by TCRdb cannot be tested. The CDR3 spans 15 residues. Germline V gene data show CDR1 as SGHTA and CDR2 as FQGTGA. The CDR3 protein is CASSDRLAGGNEQFF.